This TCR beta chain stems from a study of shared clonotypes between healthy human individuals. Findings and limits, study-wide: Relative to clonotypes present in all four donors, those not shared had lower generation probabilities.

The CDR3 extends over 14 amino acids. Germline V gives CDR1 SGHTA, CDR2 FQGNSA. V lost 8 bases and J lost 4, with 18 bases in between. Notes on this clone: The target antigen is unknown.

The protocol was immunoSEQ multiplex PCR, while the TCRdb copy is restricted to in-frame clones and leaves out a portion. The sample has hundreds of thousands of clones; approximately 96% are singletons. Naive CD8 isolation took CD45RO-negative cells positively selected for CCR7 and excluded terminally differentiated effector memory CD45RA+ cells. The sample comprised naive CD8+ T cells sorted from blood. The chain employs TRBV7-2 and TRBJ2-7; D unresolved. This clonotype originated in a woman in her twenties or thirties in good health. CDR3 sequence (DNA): TGTGCCAGCGCTTGGCCCTTGGAACGGTACGAGCAGTACTTC. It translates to CASAWPLERYEQYF.